This T cell receptor (beta chain) was recorded in a study of blood T cell repertoires in COVID-19. On the study more broadly: Nucleic acid was either cDNA or gDNA, and it came from T cells, B-cell-depleted T cells, or PBMCs.

Per the original methods: Amplified reference gene primers provided the basis for estimating nucleated cell counts. Method: immunoSEQ multiplex PCR; TCRdb's copy keeps in-frame clones and lacks some. The D gene and trimming were derived from the DNA, and the V and J assignments and clone size from that table. Of 130,000 or so clones listed, approximately 71% were seen once; the top ten hold roughly 7.3%. There are 16 residues in the CDR3. V lost 4 bases and J lost 0; bases outside the gene matches: 2. Germline V lookup: CDR1 MGHRA, CDR2 YSYEKL. The sequence was collected from a human donor in a cohort sampled during active COVID-19. What was sequenced was peripheral blood. This sequence joins TRBV4-1 and TRBJ2-7; 14 bases are shared with TRBD2. This chain's CDR3 is CASSRGTSGSSYEQYF. The CDR3 nucleotides read TGCGCCAGCAGCCGCGGGACTAGCGGGAGCTCCTACGAGCAGTACTTC.